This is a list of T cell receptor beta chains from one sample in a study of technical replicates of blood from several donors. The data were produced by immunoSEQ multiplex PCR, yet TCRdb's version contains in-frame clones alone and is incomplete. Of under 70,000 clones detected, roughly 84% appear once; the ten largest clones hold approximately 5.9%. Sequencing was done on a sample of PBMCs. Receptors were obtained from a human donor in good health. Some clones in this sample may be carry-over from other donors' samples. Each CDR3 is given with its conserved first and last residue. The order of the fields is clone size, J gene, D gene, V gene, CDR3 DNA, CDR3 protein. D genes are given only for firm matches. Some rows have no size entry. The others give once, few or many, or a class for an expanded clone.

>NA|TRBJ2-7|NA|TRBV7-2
TGTGCCAGCAGCTTAGGGTGGGGCTCGTCCTACGAGCAGTACTTC
CASSLGWGSSYEQYF
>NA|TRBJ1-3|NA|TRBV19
TGTGCCAGTAGTATTCGGAGTCTTGGAAACACCATATATTTT
CASSIRSLGNTIYF
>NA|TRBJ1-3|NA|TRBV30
TGTGCCTGGAGTAGCTTCTCTGGAAACACCATATATTTT
CAWSSFSGNTIYF
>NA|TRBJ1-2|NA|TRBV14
TGTGCCAGCAGCCAAGAAGGGGTGGAGTCCGGCTACACCTTC
CASSQEGVESGYTF
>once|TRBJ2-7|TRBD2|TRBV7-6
TGTGCCAGCAGCTTATATACTAGCGCCGAGCAGTACTTC
CASSLYTSAEQYF
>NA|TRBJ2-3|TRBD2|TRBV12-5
TGTGCTAGTGGTTTGTTCGGCCAGCGGGGGGGCCAAGATACGCAGTATTTT
CASGLFGQRGGQDTQYF
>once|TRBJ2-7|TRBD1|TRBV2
TGTGCCAGCAGTCTACAGGGGGCGCTTGTAAGTGAGCAGTACTTC
CASSLQGALVSEQYF
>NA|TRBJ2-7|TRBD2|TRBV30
TGTGCCTGGTCCGGACTAGCGGGATATTACGAGCAGTACTTC
CAWSGLAGYYEQYF
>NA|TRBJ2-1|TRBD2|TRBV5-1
TGCGCCAGCAGCGGGGAGGGATTCTCCTACAATGAGCAGTTCTTC
CASSGEGFSYNEQFF
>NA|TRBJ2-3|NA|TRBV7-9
TGTGCCAGCAGCTTAACGGGGTCAAGAGATACGCAGTATTTT
CASSLTGSRDTQYF
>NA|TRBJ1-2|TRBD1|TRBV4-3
TGCGCCAGCAGCCAAGAATACGACAGGGGAGATGGCTACACCTTC
CASSQEYDRGDGYTF
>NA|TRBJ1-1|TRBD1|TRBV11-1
TGTGCCAGCAGCCGAACCTCAAGTTACAGACAGGGAGAGGACACTGAAGCTTTCTTT
CASSRTSSYRQGEDTEAFF
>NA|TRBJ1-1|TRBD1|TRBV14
TGTGCCAGCAGCCATACAGGGGACACTGAAGCTTTCTTT
CASSHTGDTEAFF
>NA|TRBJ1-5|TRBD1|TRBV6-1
TGTGCCACAGGGGGCGGTCAGCCCCAGCATTTT
CATGGGQPQHF
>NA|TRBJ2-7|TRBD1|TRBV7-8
TGTGCCAGCAGCTTTCCGGGACAGGGAGACGACGACGAGCAGTACTTC
CASSFPGQGDDDEQYF
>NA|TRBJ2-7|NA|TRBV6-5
TGTGCCAGCAGTTATTCTCCCGGAGGAACACCCTACGAGCAGTACTTC
CASSYSPGGTPYEQYF
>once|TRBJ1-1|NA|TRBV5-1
TGCGCCAGCAGCTTCGACAGTAAAACTGAAGCTTTCTTT
CASSFDSKTEAFF
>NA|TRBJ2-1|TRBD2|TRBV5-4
TGTGCCAGCAGCCTAGGACTAGCAGCCTACAATGAGCAGTTCTTC
CASSLGLAAYNEQFF
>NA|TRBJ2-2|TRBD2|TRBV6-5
TGTGCCAGCAGCCAGACTAGCGGGAGGCCCGGGGAGCTGTTTTTT
CASSQTSGRPGELFF
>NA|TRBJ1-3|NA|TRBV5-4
TGTGCCAGCAGCGCGGACATCTCTGGAAACACCATATATTTT
CASSADISGNTIYF
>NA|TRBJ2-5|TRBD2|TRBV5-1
TGCGCCAGCAGTGGGGGGATAGCGGGGCACCAAGAGACCCAGTACTTC
CASSGGIAGHQETQYF
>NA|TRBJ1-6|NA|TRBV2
TGTGCCAGCAGTGAAGGAAGGGGGGGCAATTCACCCCTCCACTTT
CASSEGRGGNSPLHF
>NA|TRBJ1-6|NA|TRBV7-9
TGTGCCAGCAGCTTCGGAGGGTCCCCCTATAATTCACCCCTCCACTTT
CASSFGGSPYNSPLHF
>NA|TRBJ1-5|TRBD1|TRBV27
TGTGCCAGCAGTATGGGACAGGGGGAGGATCAGCCCCAGCATTTT
CASSMGQGEDQPQHF
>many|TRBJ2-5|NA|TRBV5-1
TGCGCCAGCAGCTTGGGGCAGGGTAACCAAGAGACCCAGTACTTC
CASSLGQGNQETQYF
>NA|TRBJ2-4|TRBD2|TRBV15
TGTGCCACCAGCAGGCCCGGTGTAAGGACTAGCGACCGGGTACGGGTTGAGAACATTCAGTACTTC
CATSRPGVRTSDRVRVENIQYF
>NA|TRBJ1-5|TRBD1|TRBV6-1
TGTGCCAGCAGTGCCGGGACAGCGTTACAGGGTCAGCCCCAGCATTTT
CASSAGTALQGQPQHF
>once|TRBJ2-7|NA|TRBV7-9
TGTGCCAGCAGCTTGGGCTATCAGTGGTCCTACGAGCAGTACTTC
CASSLGYQWSYEQYF
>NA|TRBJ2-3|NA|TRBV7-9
TGTGCCAGCAGCTTAGACTCAGATACGCAGTATTTT
CASSLDSDTQYF
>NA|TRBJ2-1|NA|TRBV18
TGTGCCAGCTCGCTGGGGGCAGGATCAAGCGGCAATGAGCAGTTCTTC
CASSLGAGSSGNEQFF
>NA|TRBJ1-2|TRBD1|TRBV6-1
TGTGCCAGCAGTCAAGGGACAGGGGGCGCCGTTTACTATGGCTACACCTTC
CASSQGTGGAVYYGYTF
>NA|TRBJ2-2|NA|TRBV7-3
TGTGCCAGCAGCTTAAGGGGCGGAGAGAACACCGGGGAGCTGTTTTTT
CASSLRGGENTGELFF
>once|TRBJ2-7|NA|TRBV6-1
TGTGCCAGCAGTGAATTGGGCCCCGAGCAGTACTTC
CASSELGPEQYF
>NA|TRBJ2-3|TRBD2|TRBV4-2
TGTGCCAGCAGCCAAGATCAATTAGGCGGGGGGGCCTCAGATACGCAGTATTTT
CASSQDQLGGGASDTQYF
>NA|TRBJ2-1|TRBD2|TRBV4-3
TGCGCCAGCAGCCAACAAAGGACTAGAGCCCAAGATGAGCAGTTCTTC
CASSQQRTRAQDEQFF
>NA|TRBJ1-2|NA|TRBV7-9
TGTGCCAGCAGCTTGGGCCGGGGAGACTACACCTTC
CASSLGRGDYTF
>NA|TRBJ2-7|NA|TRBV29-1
TGCAGCGTTGAAGAGTTCAACTCCTACGAGCAGTACTTC
CSVEEFNSYEQYF
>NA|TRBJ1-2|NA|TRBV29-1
TGCAGCGTTGACGCGCGAGGAGACTATGGCTACACCTTC
CSVDARGDYGYTF
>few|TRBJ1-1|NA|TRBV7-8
TGTGCCAGCAGCACGAGGGATGGCACTGAAGCTTTCTTT
CASSTRDGTEAFF
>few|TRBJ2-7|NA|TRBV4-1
TGCGCCAGCAGCTACTCTAGCGCTAATTACGAGCAGTACTTC
CASSYSSANYEQYF
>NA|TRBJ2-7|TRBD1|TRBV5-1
TGCGCCAGCAGCAGGGAGGGGACAGGGGGTCCCGAGCAGTACTTC
CASSREGTGGPEQYF
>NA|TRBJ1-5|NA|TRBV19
TGTGCCAGTAGTCCTGCGTACGCGCAGCCCCAGCATTTT
CASSPAYAQPQHF